This T cell receptor (beta chain) was obtained from a study of blood T cell repertoires in COVID-19. Overall study context: T cells, B-cell-depleted T cells, or PBMCs supplied cDNA or gDNA.

Original processing methods: Reference gene primers were amplified, and this amplification served to estimate nucleated cell counts. TCRdb keeps only in-frame clones here, not all; method: immunoSEQ multiplex PCR. Clone size and V and J calls were adopted from that table, with D and trimming inferred from the DNA. The repertoire holds roughly 91,000 clones, with around 80% as singletons. Looked up from germline, CDR1 is MNHEY and CDR2 is SVGAGI. CDR3 size: 15 residues. The trim removed 3 bases at V and 4 bases at J, leaving 8 bases unmatched. This sequence joins TRBV6-5 and TRBJ1-1, with TRBD1 matching 7 bases. Sequences were obtained from peripheral blood. The source is a woman older than 75 with acute or convalescent COVID-19. DNA of the CDR3: TGTGCCAGCAGTTATGAGACAGGGTCACGCACTGAAGCTTTCTTT. Encoded protein: CASSYETGSRTEAFF.